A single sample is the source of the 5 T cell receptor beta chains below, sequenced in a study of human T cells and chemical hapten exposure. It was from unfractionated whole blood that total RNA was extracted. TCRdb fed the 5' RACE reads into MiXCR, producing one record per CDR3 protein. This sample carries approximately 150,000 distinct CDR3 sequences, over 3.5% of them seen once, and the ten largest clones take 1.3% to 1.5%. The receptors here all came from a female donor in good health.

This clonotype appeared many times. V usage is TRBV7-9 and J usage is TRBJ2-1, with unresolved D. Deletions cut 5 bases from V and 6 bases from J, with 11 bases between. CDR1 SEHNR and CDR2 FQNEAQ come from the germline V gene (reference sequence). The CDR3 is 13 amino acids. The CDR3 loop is CASSPSVPNEQFF. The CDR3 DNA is TGTGCCAGCAGCCCGTCGGTCCCCAATGAGCAGTTCTTC.

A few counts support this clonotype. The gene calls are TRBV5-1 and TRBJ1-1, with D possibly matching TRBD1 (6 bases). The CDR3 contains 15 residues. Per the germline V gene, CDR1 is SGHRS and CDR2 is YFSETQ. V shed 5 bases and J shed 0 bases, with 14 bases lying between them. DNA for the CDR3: TGCGCCAGCAGGCGACAGGATATGATGAACACTGAAGCTTTCTTT. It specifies CASRRQDMMNTEAFF. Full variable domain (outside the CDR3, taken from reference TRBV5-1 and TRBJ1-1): KAGVTQTPRYLIKTRGQQVTLSCSPISGHRSVSWYQQTPGQGLQFLFEYFSETQRNKGNFPGRFSGRQFSNSRSEMNVSTLELGDSALYLCASRRQDMMNTEAFFGQGTRLTVV.

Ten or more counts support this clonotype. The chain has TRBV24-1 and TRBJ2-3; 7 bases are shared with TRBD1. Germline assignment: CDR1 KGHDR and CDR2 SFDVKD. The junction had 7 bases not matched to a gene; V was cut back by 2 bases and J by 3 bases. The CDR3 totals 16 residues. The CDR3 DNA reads TGTGCCACCAGTGATTCGAACAGGGGTCGGACAGATACGCAGTATTTT. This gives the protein CATSDSNRGRTDTQYF.

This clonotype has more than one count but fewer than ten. The CDR3 reads CASSKPTSAQETQYF. The CDR3 DNA sequence: TGTGCCAGCAGTAAACCTACTAGCGCTCAAGAGACCCAGTACTTC. V is TRBV7-8 and J is TRBJ2-5; TRBD2 matches at 7 bases. From germline, CDR1 is SGHVS and CDR2 FQNEAQ. The CDR3 is made up of 15 amino acids. V was pared by 6 bases and J by 2 bases, with 9 bases of the junction left unmatched.

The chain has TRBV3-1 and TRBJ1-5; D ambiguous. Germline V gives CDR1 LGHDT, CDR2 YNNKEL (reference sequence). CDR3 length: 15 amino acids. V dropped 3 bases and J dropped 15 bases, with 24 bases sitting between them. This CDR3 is CASSQGRQWSSRRHF. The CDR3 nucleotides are TGTGCCAGCAGCCAGGGTCGGCAGTGGTCTTCACGGAGGCATTTT.